The rows below give T cell receptor beta chains drawn from one sample of a study of Graves' ophthalmopathy and Graves' hyperthyroidism. TCRdb passed the multiplex PCR reads through MiXCR, listing each CDR3 protein once. This sample has under 350,000 distinct CDR3 sequences, with roughly 15% found just once. Material for sequencing was peripheral blood. These receptors originate from an adult man with Graves' ophthalmopathy. Both conserved end residues are part of each CDR3. The D gene is left open where the match is weak. Clone sizes are given selectively: once, few, many, or a class where the clone is expanded.

CDR3 protein,CDR3 DNA,V gene,J gene,clone size,D gene
CASSPSGSIEQYF,TGTGCCAGCAGTCCTAGCGGGAGTATCGAGCAGTACTTC,TRBV12-3/TRBV12-4,TRBJ2-7,many,TRBD2
CASSEQWDFINQPQHF,TGTGCCAGCAGTGAACAATGGGACTTTATCAATCAGCCCCAGCATTTT,TRBV6-1,TRBJ1-5,once,-
CASSYLTGGRTGELFF,TGTGCCAGCAGTTACTTGACAGGGGGGCGTACCGGGGAGCTGTTTTTT,TRBV6-5,TRBJ2-2,many,TRBD1
CASIKRTGVTAEAFF,TGTGCCAGCATAAAGAGGACAGGGGTAACGGCTGAAGCTTTCTTT,TRBV2,TRBJ1-1,many,TRBD1
CASSWGTPDYGYTF,TGTGCCAGCAGCTGGGGGACACCTGACTATGGCTACACCTTC,TRBV2,TRBJ1-2,many,-
CASSGWSYGYTF,TGTGCCAGCAGCGGGTGGTCCTATGGCTACACCTTC,TRBV14,TRBJ1-2,many,-
CSAREVWGTVYEQYF,TGCAGTGCTAGAGAGGTGTGGGGGACCGTCTACGAGCAGTACTTC,TRBV20-1,TRBJ2-7,many,-
CASSTAAPYEQYF,TGTGCCAGCAGCACAGCTGCCCCCTACGAGCAGTACTTC,TRBV11-2,TRBJ2-7,-,-
CASSQEQGLYGYTF,TGCGCCAGCAGCCAAGAACAGGGTCTCTATGGCTACACCTTC,TRBV4-1,TRBJ1-2,many,-
CASSKDGRATFSTDTQYF,TGCGCCAGCAGCAAGGACGGCAGGGCGACCTTTAGCACAGATACGCAGTATTTT,TRBV5-1,TRBJ2-3,few,-
CASSIGLGMEQYF,TGTGCCAGTAGTATTGGACTGGGAATGGAGCAGTACTTC,TRBV19,TRBJ2-7,few,-
CASRPRTSGSHEQYF,TGTGCCAGCAGACCTCGGACTAGCGGGAGCCACGAGCAGTACTTC,TRBV6-2/TRBV6-3,TRBJ2-7,many,TRBD2
CASSGGQGFNEQYF,TGTGCCAGCTCAGGGGGACAGGGGTTCAACGAGCAGTACTTC,TRBV18,TRBJ2-7,-,TRBD1
CASSFGEISGNTIYF,TGCGCCAGCAGCTTTGGGGAAATCTCTGGAAACACCATATATTTT,TRBV5-1,TRBJ1-3,many,-
CASSPGFQGAVETQYF,TGTGCCAGCAGTCCGGGATTCCAGGGGGCGGTGGAGACCCAGTACTTC,TRBV12-3/TRBV12-4,TRBJ2-5,few,TRBD1
CSVPKGGELFF,TGCAGCGTTCCGAAAGGCGGGGAGCTGTTTTTT,TRBV29-1,TRBJ2-2,many,-